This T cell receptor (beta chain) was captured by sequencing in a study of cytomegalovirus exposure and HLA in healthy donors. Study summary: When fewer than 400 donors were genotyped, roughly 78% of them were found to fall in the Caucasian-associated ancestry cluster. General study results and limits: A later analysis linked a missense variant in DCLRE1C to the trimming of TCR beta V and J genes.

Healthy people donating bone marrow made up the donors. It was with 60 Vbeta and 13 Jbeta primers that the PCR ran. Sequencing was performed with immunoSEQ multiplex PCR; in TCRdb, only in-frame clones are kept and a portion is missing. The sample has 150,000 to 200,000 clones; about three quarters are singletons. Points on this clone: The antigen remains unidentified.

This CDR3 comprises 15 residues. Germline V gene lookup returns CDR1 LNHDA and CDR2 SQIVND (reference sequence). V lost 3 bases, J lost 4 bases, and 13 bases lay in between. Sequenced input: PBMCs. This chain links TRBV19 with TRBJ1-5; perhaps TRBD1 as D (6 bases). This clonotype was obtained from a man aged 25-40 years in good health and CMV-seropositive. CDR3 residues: CASSIMGATNQPQHF. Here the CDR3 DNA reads TGTGCCAGTAGTATCATGGGGGCTACAAATCAGCCCCAGCATTTT.